The rows below give T cell receptor beta chains drawn from one sample of a study of T cells after posttransplantation cyclophosphamide. Repertoires were generated with immunoSEQ multiplex PCR, while TCRdb's copy carries only in-frame clones and drops some. The table has about 36,000 clones, more than 70% seen once; the top ten hold 7.5% to 10%. The source was CD4+ T cells sorted from blood, collected around 2,000 days after a stem cell transplant with posttransplant cyclophosphamide. These receptors were taken from a female patient aged 40-49 years who received an allogeneic stem cell transplant from a related donor, was CMV-positive, and had no GVHD. Part of the T cells may come from the graft donor. Each CDR3 is given with its conserved first and last residue. The order of the fields is V gene, D gene, J gene, clone size, CDR3 DNA, CDR3 protein. The D gene is left open where the match is weak. Expanded clones are given a class, and other clones once, few, many or no size at all.

v_call: TRBV7-8
d_call: NA
j_call: TRBJ1-1
clone_size: NA
cdr3_nt: TGTGCCAGCAGCTTGGACCTCATGGGGCTTGGCACTGAAGCTTTCTTT
cdr3_aa: CASSLDLMGLGTEAFF

v_call: TRBV19
d_call: NA
j_call: TRBJ1-5
clone_size: NA
cdr3_nt: TGTGCCAGTAGTCAACAGGGATGGAGCAATCAGCCCCAGCATTTT
cdr3_aa: CASSQQGWSNQPQHF

v_call: TRBV7-3
d_call: NA
j_call: TRBJ1-1
clone_size: NA
cdr3_nt: TGTGCCAGCAGCCCCTTAGGGGGGAACACTGAAGCTTTCTTT
cdr3_aa: CASSPLGGNTEAFF

v_call: TRBV6-5
d_call: NA
j_call: TRBJ1-4
clone_size: NA
cdr3_nt: TGTGCCAGCAGGGAACAGGGCCAGCGTGAAAAACTGTTTTTT
cdr3_aa: CASREQGQREKLFF

v_call: TRBV7-2
d_call: NA
j_call: TRBJ1-2
clone_size: NA
cdr3_nt: TGTGCCAGCAGCCCTCAAGAGATCTACACCTTC
cdr3_aa: CASSPQEIYTF

v_call: TRBV29-1
d_call: TRBD1
j_call: TRBJ1-1
clone_size: once
cdr3_nt: TGCAGCGTTTCGGACAGGGTTATTCCTGAAGCTTTCTTT
cdr3_aa: CSVSDRVIPEAFF

v_call: TRBV5-8
d_call: TRBD1
j_call: TRBJ1-4
clone_size: few
cdr3_nt: TGTGCCAGCAGCTTGGGGGACAGGGGTTCAACTAATGAAAAACTGTTTTTT
cdr3_aa: CASSLGDRGSTNEKLFF

v_call: TRBV4-1
d_call: TRBD1
j_call: TRBJ2-7
clone_size: NA
cdr3_nt: TGCGCCAGCAGCTCAGTGGGACAGGGGGCGCTTGAGCAGTACTTC
cdr3_aa: CASSSVGQGALEQYF

v_call: TRBV6-1
d_call: NA
j_call: TRBJ2-7
clone_size: few
cdr3_nt: TGTGCCAGCAGTGAATCGGGTGATGAGCAGTACTTC
cdr3_aa: CASSESGDEQYF

v_call: TRBV18
d_call: NA
j_call: TRBJ2-5
clone_size: NA
cdr3_nt: TGTGCCAGCTCACCTCGGACAAGCCAAGAGACCCAGTACTTC
cdr3_aa: CASSPRTSQETQYF

v_call: TRBV23-1
d_call: TRBD1
j_call: TRBJ2-4
clone_size: NA
cdr3_nt: TGCGCCAGCAGTCCCGGGACAGGGGCTCCCGTAGCCAAAAACATTCAGTACTTC
cdr3_aa: CASSPGTGAPVAKNIQYF

v_call: TRBV27
d_call: NA
j_call: TRBJ2-4
clone_size: NA
cdr3_nt: TGTGCCAGCAGTTCTTCCGACATTCAGTACTTC
cdr3_aa: CASSSSDIQYF

v_call: TRBV7-8
d_call: TRBD1
j_call: TRBJ2-2
clone_size: NA
cdr3_nt: TGTGCCAGCAGCTTAGGACAGGGGGCGAACACCGGGGAGCTGTTTTTT
cdr3_aa: CASSLGQGANTGELFF

v_call: TRBV4-2
d_call: NA
j_call: TRBJ2-1
clone_size: NA
cdr3_nt: TGTGCCAGCAGCCAAGGTGGGGGGGCGCGTAGCGATGAGCAGTTCTTC
cdr3_aa: CASSQGGGARSDEQFF

v_call: TRBV18
d_call: TRBD1
j_call: TRBJ2-5
clone_size: NA
cdr3_nt: TGTGCCAGCTCACCGCTCGGGACAGGGGCTGAGGAGACCCAGTACTTC
cdr3_aa: CASSPLGTGAEETQYF

v_call: TRBV6-1
d_call: TRBD2
j_call: TRBJ2-1
clone_size: NA
cdr3_nt: TGTGCCAGCAGTGTTTGGGATGCTAGAAGCGGGGGAAACAATGAGCAGTTCTTC
cdr3_aa: CASSVWDARSGGNNEQFF

v_call: TRBV5-4
d_call: TRBD1
j_call: TRBJ1-2
clone_size: NA
cdr3_nt: TGTGCCAGCACCGGACAGGGGGGATACTATGGCTACACCTTC
cdr3_aa: CASTGQGGYYGYTF

v_call: TRBV7-2
d_call: TRBD2
j_call: TRBJ2-5
clone_size: NA
cdr3_nt: TGTGCCAGCAGCTTAGCGGCTAGCGGGGGGTCGGGGCCTCAAGAGACCCAGTACTTC
cdr3_aa: CASSLAASGGSGPQETQYF

v_call: TRBV21-1
d_call: NA
j_call: TRBJ1-5
clone_size: NA
cdr3_nt: TGTGCCAGCAGCAAAATGCCAGGGAAGGCGGAGCCCCAGCATTTT
cdr3_aa: CASSKMPGKAEPQHF